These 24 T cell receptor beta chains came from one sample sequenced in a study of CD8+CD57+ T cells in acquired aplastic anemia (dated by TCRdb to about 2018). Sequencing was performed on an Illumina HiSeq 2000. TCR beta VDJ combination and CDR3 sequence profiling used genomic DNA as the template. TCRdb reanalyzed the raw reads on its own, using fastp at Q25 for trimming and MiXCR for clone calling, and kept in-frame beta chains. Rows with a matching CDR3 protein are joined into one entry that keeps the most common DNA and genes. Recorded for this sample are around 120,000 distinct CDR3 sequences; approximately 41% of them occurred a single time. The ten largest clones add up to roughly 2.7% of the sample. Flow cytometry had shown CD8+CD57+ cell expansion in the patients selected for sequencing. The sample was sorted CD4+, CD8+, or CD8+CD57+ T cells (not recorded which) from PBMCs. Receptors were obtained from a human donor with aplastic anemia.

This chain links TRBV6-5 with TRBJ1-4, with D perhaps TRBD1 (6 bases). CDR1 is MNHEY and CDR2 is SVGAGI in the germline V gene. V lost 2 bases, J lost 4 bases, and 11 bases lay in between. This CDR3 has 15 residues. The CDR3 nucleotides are TGTGCCAGCAGTTACAGTGGACAGATTAATGAAAAACTGTTTTTT. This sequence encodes CASSYSGQINEKLFF.

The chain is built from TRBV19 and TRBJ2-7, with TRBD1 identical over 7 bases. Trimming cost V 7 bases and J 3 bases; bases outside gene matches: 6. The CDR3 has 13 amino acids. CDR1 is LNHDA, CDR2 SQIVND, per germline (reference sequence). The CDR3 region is CASTTGALYEQYF. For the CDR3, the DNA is TGTGCCAGTACCACAGGGGCCCTCTACGAGCAGTACTTC.

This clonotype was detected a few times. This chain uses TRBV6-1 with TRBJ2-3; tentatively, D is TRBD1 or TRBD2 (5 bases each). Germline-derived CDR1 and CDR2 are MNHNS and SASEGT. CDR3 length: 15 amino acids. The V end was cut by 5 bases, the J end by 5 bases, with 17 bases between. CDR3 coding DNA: TGTGCCAGCAGTCGAGTAGGGGATGGGAGAGATACGCAGTATTTT. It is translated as CASSRVGDGRDTQYF.

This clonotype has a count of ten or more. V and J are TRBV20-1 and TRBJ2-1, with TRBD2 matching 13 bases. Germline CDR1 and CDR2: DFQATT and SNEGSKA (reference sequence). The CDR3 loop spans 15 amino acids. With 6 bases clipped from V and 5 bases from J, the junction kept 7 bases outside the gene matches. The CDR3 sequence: CSAHRTSGGNNEQFF. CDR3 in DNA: TGCAGTGCCCATCGGACTAGCGGGGGCAACAATGAGCAGTTCTTC.

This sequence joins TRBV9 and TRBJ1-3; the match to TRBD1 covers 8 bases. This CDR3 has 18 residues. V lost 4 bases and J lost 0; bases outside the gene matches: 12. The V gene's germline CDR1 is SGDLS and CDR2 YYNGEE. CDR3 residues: CASSPSGGTGYSGNTIYF. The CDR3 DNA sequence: TGTGCCAGCAGCCCTAGTGGGGGGACAGGCTACTCTGGAAACACCATATATTTT.

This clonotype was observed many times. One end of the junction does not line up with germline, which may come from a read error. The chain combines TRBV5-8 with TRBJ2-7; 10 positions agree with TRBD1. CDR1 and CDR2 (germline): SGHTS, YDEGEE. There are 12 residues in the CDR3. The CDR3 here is CASSLVSGQGWF. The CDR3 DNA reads TGTGCCAGCAGCTTGGTCTCGGGACAGGGGTGGTTC.

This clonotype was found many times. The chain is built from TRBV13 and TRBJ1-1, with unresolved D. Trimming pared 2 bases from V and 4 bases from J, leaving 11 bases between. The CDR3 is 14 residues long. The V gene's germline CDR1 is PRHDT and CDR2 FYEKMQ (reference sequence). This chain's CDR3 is CASSLTLRATEAFF. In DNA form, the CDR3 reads TGTGCCAGCAGCTTAACGCTCCGGGCCACTGAAGCTTTCTTT. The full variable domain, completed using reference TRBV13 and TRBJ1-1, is AAGVIQSPRHLIKEKRETATLKCYPIPRHDTVYWYQQGPGQDPQFLISFYEKMQSDKGSIPDRFSAQQFSDYHSELNMSSLELGDSALYFCASSLTLRATEAFFGQGTRLTVV.

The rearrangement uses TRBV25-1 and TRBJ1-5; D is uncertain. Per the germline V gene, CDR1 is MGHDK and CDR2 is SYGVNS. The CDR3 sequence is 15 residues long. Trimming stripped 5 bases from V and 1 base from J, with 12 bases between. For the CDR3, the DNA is TGTGCCAGCAGTACCCGGGGAGAGAGCAATCAGCCCCAGCATTTT. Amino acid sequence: CASSTRGESNQPQHF. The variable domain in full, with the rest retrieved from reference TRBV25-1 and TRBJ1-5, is EADIYQTPRYLVIGTGKKITLECSQTMGHDKMYWYQQDPGMELHLIHYSYGVNSTEKGDLSSESTVSRIRTEHFPLTLESARPSHTSQYLCASSTRGESNQPQHFGDGTRLSIL.

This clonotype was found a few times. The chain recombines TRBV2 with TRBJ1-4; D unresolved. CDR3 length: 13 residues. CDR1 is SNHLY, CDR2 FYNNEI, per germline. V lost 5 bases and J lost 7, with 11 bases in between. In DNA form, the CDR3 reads TGTGCCAGCAGTTCGACCGGGGTTGAAAAACTGTTTTTT. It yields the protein CASSSTGVEKLFF.

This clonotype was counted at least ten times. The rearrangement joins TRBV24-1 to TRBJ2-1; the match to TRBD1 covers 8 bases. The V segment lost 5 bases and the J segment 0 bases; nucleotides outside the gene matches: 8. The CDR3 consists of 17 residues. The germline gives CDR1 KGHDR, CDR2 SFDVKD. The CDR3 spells CATSATTGGSSYNEQFF. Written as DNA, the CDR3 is TGTGCCACCAGTGCCACAACAGGGGGTAGCTCCTACAATGAGCAGTTCTTC.

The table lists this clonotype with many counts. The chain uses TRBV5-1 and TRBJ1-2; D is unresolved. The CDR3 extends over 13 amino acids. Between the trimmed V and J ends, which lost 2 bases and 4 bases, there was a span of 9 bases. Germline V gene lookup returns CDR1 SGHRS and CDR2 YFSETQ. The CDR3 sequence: CASSLGQTYGYTF. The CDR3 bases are TGCGCCAGCAGCTTAGGGCAGACCTATGGCTACACCTTC.

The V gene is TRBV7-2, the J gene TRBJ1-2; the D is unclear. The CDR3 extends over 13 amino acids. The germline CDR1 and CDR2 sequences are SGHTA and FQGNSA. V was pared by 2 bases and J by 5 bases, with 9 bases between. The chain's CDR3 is CASSLKAFYGYTF. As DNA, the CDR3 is TGTGCCAGCAGCTTAAAGGCGTTTTATGGCTACACCTTC.

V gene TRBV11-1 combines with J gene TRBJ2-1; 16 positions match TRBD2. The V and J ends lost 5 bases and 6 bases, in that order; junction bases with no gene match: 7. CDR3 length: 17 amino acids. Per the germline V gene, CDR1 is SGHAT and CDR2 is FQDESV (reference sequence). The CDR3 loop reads CASSTAGTSGRANEQFF. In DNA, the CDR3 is TGTGCCAGCAGCACCGCCGGGACTAGCGGGAGGGCCAATGAGCAGTTCTTC.

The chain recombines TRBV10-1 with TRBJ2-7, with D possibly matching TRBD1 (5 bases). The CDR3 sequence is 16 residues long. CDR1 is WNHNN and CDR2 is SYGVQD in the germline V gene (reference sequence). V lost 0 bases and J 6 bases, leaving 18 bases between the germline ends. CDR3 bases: TGCGCCAGCAGTGAGTCGAGGCAGGGTGGATTTTGCGAGCAGTACTTC. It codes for CASSESRQGGFCEQYF.

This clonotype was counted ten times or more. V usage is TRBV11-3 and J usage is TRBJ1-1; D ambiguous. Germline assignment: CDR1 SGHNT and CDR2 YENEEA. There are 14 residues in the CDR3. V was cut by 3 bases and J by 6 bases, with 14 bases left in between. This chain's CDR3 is CASSFSGGVAEAFF. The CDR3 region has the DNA TGTGCCAGCAGCTTTTCGGGCGGGGTGGCTGAAGCTTTCTTT.

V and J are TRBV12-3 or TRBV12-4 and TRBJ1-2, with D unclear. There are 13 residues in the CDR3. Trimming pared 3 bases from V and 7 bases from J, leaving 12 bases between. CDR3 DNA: TGTGCCAGCAGTTTTAAAGGGAAGAGTGGCTACACCTTC. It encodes CASSFKGKSGYTF.

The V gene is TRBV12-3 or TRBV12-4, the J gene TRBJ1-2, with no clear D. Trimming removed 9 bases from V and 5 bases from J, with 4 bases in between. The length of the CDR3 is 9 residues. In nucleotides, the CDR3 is TGTGCCAGGGGTTATGGCTACACCTTC. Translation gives CARGYGYTF.

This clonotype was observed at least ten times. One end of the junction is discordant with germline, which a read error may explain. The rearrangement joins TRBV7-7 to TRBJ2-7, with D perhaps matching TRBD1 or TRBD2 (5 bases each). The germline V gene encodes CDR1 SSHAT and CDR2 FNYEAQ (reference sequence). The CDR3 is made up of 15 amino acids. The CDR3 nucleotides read TGTGCTAGCAGCTTAGGGCAGGGACCCTCCTACGAGCAGTACTTC. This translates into CASSLGQGPSYEQYF.

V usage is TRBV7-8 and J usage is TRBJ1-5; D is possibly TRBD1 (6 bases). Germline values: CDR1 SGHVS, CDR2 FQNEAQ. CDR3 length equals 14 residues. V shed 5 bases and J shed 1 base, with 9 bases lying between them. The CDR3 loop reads CASSRTVSNQPQHF. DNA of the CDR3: TGTGCCAGCAGCCGGACAGTGAGCAATCAGCCCCAGCATTTT.

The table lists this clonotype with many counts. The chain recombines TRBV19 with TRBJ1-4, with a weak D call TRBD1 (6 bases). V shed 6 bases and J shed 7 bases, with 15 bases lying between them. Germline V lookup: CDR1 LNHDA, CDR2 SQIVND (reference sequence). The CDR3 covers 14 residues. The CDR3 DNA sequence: TGTGCCAGTAGCCTAGGGGGGAGTAGTGAAAAACTGTTTTTT. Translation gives CASSLGGSSEKLFF.

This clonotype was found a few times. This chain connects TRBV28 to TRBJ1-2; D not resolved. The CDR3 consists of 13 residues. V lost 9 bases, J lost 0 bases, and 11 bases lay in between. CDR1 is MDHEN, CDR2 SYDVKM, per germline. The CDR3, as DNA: TGTGCCAGTTTTGACGCTACTAACTATGGCTACACCTTC. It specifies CASFDATNYGYTF.

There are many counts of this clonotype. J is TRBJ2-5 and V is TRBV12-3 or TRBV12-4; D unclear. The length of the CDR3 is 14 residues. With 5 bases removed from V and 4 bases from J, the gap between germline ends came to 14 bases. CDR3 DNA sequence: TGTGCCAGCAGTCCCCTGGGGATACGAGAGACCCAGTACTTC. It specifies CASSPLGIRETQYF.

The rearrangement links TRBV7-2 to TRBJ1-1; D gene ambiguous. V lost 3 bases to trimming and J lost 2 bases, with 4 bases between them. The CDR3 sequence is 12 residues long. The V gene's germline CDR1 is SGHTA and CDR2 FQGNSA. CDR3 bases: TGTGCCAGCAGCTTTGTAAACACTGAAGCTTTCTTT. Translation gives CASSFVNTEAFF.

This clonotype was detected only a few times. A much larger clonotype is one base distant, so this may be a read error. DNA of the CDR3: TGTGCCAGCAGCCCAAGACAGGGTACTGCGGCGAATACGCAGTATTTT. This sequence encodes CASSPRQGTAANTQYF. V gene TRBV11-2 combines with J gene TRBJ2-3; 7 bases line up with TRBD1. J gave up 7 bases and V 5 bases, and 15 bases lay outside the gene matches. CDR1 and CDR2 from the germline V gene are SGHAT and FQNNGV. The CDR3 extends over 16 amino acids. The variable domain in full, with the rest retrieved from reference TRBV11-2 and TRBJ2-3, is EAGVAQSPRYKIIEKRQSVAFWCNPISGHATLYWYQQILGQGPKLLIQFQNNGVVDDSQLPKDRFSAERLKGVDSTLKIQPAKLEDSAVYLCASSPRQGTAANTQYFGPGTRLTVL.